The 32 T cell receptor beta chains listed next were all sequenced from one sample in a study of molecular identifiers for immune sequencing clone quantification. TCRdb re-called the PCR reads with MiXCR, one entry per CDR3 protein. The table lists some 320,000 distinct CDR3 sequences, about 22% of them singletons. The sample consisted of naive CD8+ T cells from blood, with Jurkat cell RNA spiked in. The subset is: FACS-sorted CD8+CD4-CCR7+CD45RA+ naive T cells. The receptors originated from a human donor in good health. Some libraries in this study had Jurkat cell RNA spiked in.

This clonotype was seen many times. The chain joins TRBV11-2 to TRBJ2-7; possible D gene TRBD2, 6 bases. CDR3 length: 16 amino acids. Germline-derived CDR1 and CDR2 are SGHAT and FQNNGV. The V and J ends lost 2 bases and 6 bases respectively, with 20 bases between them. The CDR3: CASSLLGGLGTSEQYF. The CDR3 DNA follows: TGTGCCAGCAGCTTACTGGGGGGTCTGGGGACGTCCGAGCAGTACTTC.

As to this clonotype: This sequence may be a read error, since a much larger clone differs from it by one base. The chain recombines TRBV28 with TRBJ2-7; perhaps D is TRBD1 or TRBD2 (6 bases each). This CDR3 region has 14 residues. The germline V gene encodes CDR1 MDHEN and CDR2 SYDVKM. CDR3 nucleotides: TGTGCCAGCAGTTTCAGGGGAGGACCCTACGGGCAGTACTTC. Translation gives CASSFRGGPYGQYF.

This clonotype has a count of ten or more. The chain recombines TRBV29-1 with TRBJ2-1, with 9 positions matching TRBD2. Germline V gene data show CDR1 as SQVTM and CDR2 as ANQGSEA. This CDR3 spans 16 amino acids. Germline trimming cut 0 bases from V and 5 bases from J; bases unmatched to any gene: 8. The CDR3, as DNA: TGCAGCGTTGAAGAGTTCAGCGGGAGGACCCACAATGAGCAGTTCTTC. Translating gives CSVEEFSGRTHNEQFF.

This clonotype was seen ten or more times. This rearrangement joins TRBV7-6 to TRBJ1-1, with D possibly TRBD1 on 6 matching bases. V shed 6 bases and J shed 6 bases, with 20 bases lying between them. The CDR3 is 15 amino acids. CDR1 is SGHVS and CDR2 is FNYEAQ in the germline V gene. The CDR3 DNA is TGTGCCAGCAGTCAGACCACAGGGACTCGGGCTGAAGCTTTCTTT. Its translation is CASSQTTGTRAEAFF. The variable domain in full, completed from reference TRBV7-6 and TRBJ1-1, reads GAGVSQSPRYKVTKRGQDVALRCDPISGHVSLYWYRQALGQGPEFLTYFNYEAQQDKSGLPNDRFSAERPEGSISTLTIQRTEQRDSAMYRCASSQTTGTRAEAFFGQGTRLTVV.

V usage is TRBV5-6 and J usage is TRBJ2-7; D perhaps matches TRBD2 (6 bases). The V gene's germline CDR1 is SGHDT and CDR2 YYEEEE. This CDR3 region has 11 residues. Trimming took 3 bases from V and 7 from J, leaving 8 bases between them. In nucleotides, the CDR3 is TGTGCCAGCAGCTCCGCGGGGGAGCAGTACTTC. Its translation: CASSSAGEQYF.

This chain links TRBV19 with TRBJ2-7; 8 nucleotides match TRBD1. There are 12 residues in the CDR3. CDR1 and CDR2 from the germline V gene are LNHDA and SQIVND (reference sequence). The V and J ends lost 10 bases and 7 bases, in that order; junction bases with no gene match: 9. Here the CDR3 DNA reads TGTGCCACCCGGACAGGGAATAAAGAGCAGTACTTC. Protein product: CATRTGNKEQYF.

Regarding this clonotype: A read error is possible here, since a much larger clone lies one base away. The rearrangement links TRBV7-6 to TRBJ2-1, with 9 bases identical to TRBD1. Germline-derived CDR1 and CDR2 are SGHVS and FNYEAQ. J lost 15 bases, V lost 0 bases, and 6 bases had no gene match. This CDR3 spans 13 amino acids. CDR3: CASSLAGQGCRFF. The CDR3 DNA is TGTGCCAGCAGCTTAGCTGGACAGGGGTGCCGGTTCTTC.

There are many counts of this clonotype. The CDR3 DNA reads as TGTGCCAGCAGTTTATATAACGGACTAGCGTTTCAGTATTTT. Its protein product is CASSLYNGLAFQYF. This rearrangement joins TRBV27 to TRBJ2-3, with 9 bases lining up with TRBD2. Germline V gene data show CDR1 as MNHEY and CDR2 as SMNVEV (reference sequence). The length of the CDR3 is 14 residues. V was clipped by 1 base and J by 12 bases; unmatched bases: 8.

This chain uses TRBV19 with TRBJ2-3, with 7 bases fitting TRBD2. The trim removed 2 bases at V and 0 bases at J, leaving 2 bases unmatched. Germline V CDR1 and CDR2: LNHDA, SQIVND (reference sequence). The CDR3 runs 15 residues. CDR3 in amino acids: CASSISGISTDTQYF. The CDR3 nucleotides read TGTGCCAGTAGTATAAGCGGGATAAGCACAGATACGCAGTATTTT.

This clonotype appeared many times. The chain has TRBV28 and TRBJ1-5; unclear D gene. The length of the CDR3 is 15 residues. CDR1 is MDHEN and CDR2 is SYDVKM in the germline V gene. V gave up 6 bases and J gave up 3 bases, with 15 bases separating them. CDR3 residues: CASSPREVNNQPQHF. The CDR3 DNA sequence: TGTGCCAGCAGCCCTCGAGAGGTAAACAATCAGCCCCAGCATTTT.

Only a few counts were recorded for this clonotype. The conserved phenylalanine or tryptophan normally closing the CDR3 is absent here, so this likely arose from a read error. The chain links TRBV4-1 to TRBJ2-7; D gene unclear. V was pared by 0 bases and J by 2 bases, with 11 bases between. Germline CDR1 and CDR2: MGHRA and YSYEKL. The CDR3 spans 15 residues. The CDR3 loop is CASSQDNLAAYEQYS. DNA for the CDR3: TGCGCCAGCAGCCAAGATAACCTGGCCGCCTACGAGCAGTACTCC.

This clonotype showed up many times. V and J are TRBV20-1 and TRBJ1-1; the D is unclear. This CDR3 region has 13 residues. From germline, CDR1 is DFQATT and CDR2 SNEGSKA (reference sequence). V lost 5 bases and J lost 3, with 13 bases in between. The chain's CDR3 is CSAPDGDYTEAFF. CDR3 coding DNA: TGCAGTGCTCCGGATGGGGATTACACTGAAGCTTTCTTT.

About this clonotype itself: Given a much more abundant clone one base away, this may be a read error. The chain combines TRBV7-9 with TRBJ2-5; 9 nucleotides match TRBD1. Germline assignment: CDR1 SEHNR and CDR2 FQNEAQ (reference sequence). The CDR3 runs 15 residues. CDR3 in amino acids: CASSLTTGGGETRYF. In DNA form, the CDR3 reads TGTGCCAGCAGCCTAACAACAGGGGGCGGCGAGACCCGGTACTTC.

A remark on this clonotype: Its ends do not fully match the called genes, so a read error is possible. The V gene is TRBV12-3 or TRBV12-4, the J gene TRBJ2-5; D may correspond to TRBD1 or TRBD2 (6 bases each). The CDR3 loop spans 16 amino acids. For the CDR3, the DNA is TGTGCCAGCAGAGGAAGCCTTCAGGGGCCAGGGGAGGCCCAGCACTTC. It codes for CASRGSLQGPGEAQHF.

The chain uses TRBV19 and TRBJ1-2; 7 positions agree with TRBD1. Losses at the gene ends were 4 bases for V and 2 bases for J; bases not matched to a gene: 7. This CDR3 is built from 15 residues. From germline, CDR1 is LNHDA and CDR2 SQIVND (reference sequence). In DNA form, the CDR3 reads TGTGCCAGTAGTAGCAATGGACAGGCCAACTATGGCTACACCTTC. Protein product: CASSSNGQANYGYTF.

This clonotype was seen ten or more times. This chain links TRBV6-1 with TRBJ2-3; a possible D gene is TRBD1 (6 bases). With 5 bases removed from V and 0 bases from J, the gap between germline ends came to 18 bases. The CDR3 has 17 residues. Germline assignment: CDR1 MNHNS and CDR2 SASEGT. CDR3 DNA: TGTGCCAGCAGTTATGCCCCGGGCAGGGGTAGCACAGATACGCAGTATTTT. Protein product: CASSYAPGRGSTDTQYF.

This clonotype was detected ten times or more. The chain uses TRBV29-1 and TRBJ1-4; the D gene is possibly TRBD1 (6 bases). The CDR3 spans 14 residues. The V gene's germline CDR1 is SQVTM and CDR2 ANQGSEA. Trimming left V 2 bases short and J 7 bases short, with 14 bases between. The CDR3: CSVESVRGGEKLFF. CDR3 bases: TGCAGCGTTGAATCGGTCAGGGGTGGTGAAAAACTGTTTTTT. Full variable domain (missing parts from reference TRBV29-1 and TRBJ1-4): SAVISQKPSRDICQRGTSLTIQCQVDSQVTMMFWYRQQPGQSLTLIATANQGSEATYESGFVIDKFPISRPNLTFSTLTVSNMSPEDSSIYLCSVESVRGGEKLFFGSGTQLSVL.

The chain couples TRBV7-9 to TRBJ2-7, with D perhaps being TRBD1 or TRBD2 (5 bases each). CDR1 SEHNR and CDR2 FQNEAQ come from the germline V gene (reference sequence). This CDR3 is 13 amino acids long. Trimming took off 5 bases at V and 5 bases at J, with 13 bases between the two ends. The CDR3 DNA follows: TGTGCCAGCAGCCCGGGACGAGCGGACGAGCAGTACTTC. This encodes CASSPGRADEQYF. Combining the CDR3 with reference TRBV7-9 and TRBJ2-7 gives the whole variable domain DTGVSQNPRHKITKRGQNVTFRCDPISEHNRLYWYRQTLGQGPEFLTYFQNEAQLEKSRLLSDRFSAERPKGSFSTLEIQRTEQGDSAMYLCASSPGRADEQYFGPGTRLTVT.

There are many counts of this clonotype. J is TRBJ2-3 and V is TRBV12-3 or TRBV12-4; TRBD2 agrees at 9 bases. V trimming: 3 bases; J trimming: 1 base; junction bases outside the gene matches: 5. This CDR3 is built from 16 residues. CDR3 in DNA: TGTGCCAGCAGTTTTCAGAGGACTAGCGGCACAGATACGCAGTATTTT. This gives the protein CASSFQRTSGTDTQYF.

This clonotype has only a few counts. The V gene is TRBV11-2, the J gene TRBJ2-1, with 13 bases aligning to TRBD2. Germline CDR1 reads SGHAT; CDR2 reads FQNNGV. V dropped 3 bases and J dropped 0; count of bases not matched to a gene: 8. This CDR3 is built from 19 residues. The CDR3 sequence: CASSLGGLAGPSSYNEQFF. The CDR3 region has the DNA TGTGCCAGCAGCTTGGGGGGACTAGCGGGGCCGAGCTCCTACAATGAGCAGTTCTTC.

In its sample, this clonotype was seen a few times. This sequence joins TRBV9 and TRBJ2-2; 7 positions match TRBD1. With V trimmed by 3 bases and J by 3 bases, 5 bases remained unmatched. The CDR3 has 15 residues. Germline V CDR1 and CDR2: SGDLS, YYNGEE. This CDR3 reads CASSGRDSDTGELFF. For the CDR3, the DNA is TGTGCCAGCAGCGGCCGGGACAGCGACACCGGGGAGCTGTTTTTT.

Concerning this clonotype: A read error may explain this, as a much larger clone is one base away. The final CDR3 position lacks the conserved phenylalanine or tryptophan, pointing to a likely read error. This rearrangement joins TRBV19 to TRBJ1-1, with D uncertain. Per the germline V gene, CDR1 is LNHDA and CDR2 is SQIVND (reference sequence). The CDR3 is 14 residues long. V dropped 6 bases and J dropped 3 bases, with 14 bases sitting between them. The CDR3 spells CASRRIFGDTEAFS. CDR3 DNA sequence: TGTGCCAGTAGGAGGATTTTCGGGGACACTGAAGCTTTCTCT.

This clonotype appeared many times. V gene TRBV12-3 or TRBV12-4 combines with J gene TRBJ2-7, with TRBD1 matching over 8 bases. V was pared by 3 bases and J by 6 bases, with 4 bases of the junction left unmatched. This CDR3 region has 13 residues. The CDR3 loop reads CASSFRGLGEQYF. In nucleotides, the CDR3 is TGTGCCAGCAGTTTCAGGGGGCTGGGCGAGCAGTACTTC.

Concerning this clonotype: At one end the junction does not follow the germline gene, possibly because of a read error. The rearrangement joins TRBV4-3 to TRBJ2-3; D remains ambiguous. Germline loops: CDR1 LGHNA, CDR2 YSLEER. The CDR3 has 17 residues. The CDR3: CACSPNGVTSGTDTQYF. CDR3 bases: TGCGCCTGCAGCCCAAATGGGGTTACCTCCGGCACAGATACGCAGTATTTT.

As concerns this clonotype: Without the conserved terminal phenylalanine or tryptophan, this CDR3 likely stems from a read error. The chain combines TRBV7-9 with TRBJ1-6, with 10 bases matching TRBD1. Germline V gene sequence: CDR1 SEHNR, CDR2 FQNEAQ (reference sequence). Germline trimming cut 6 bases from V and 7 bases from J; bases unmatched to any gene: 12. The CDR3 contains 17 residues. CDR3 DNA sequence: TGTGCCAGCAGAACACTTGACAGGGGGCCGAACAATTCACCCCTCCACTCT. Its protein product is CASRTLDRGPNNSPLHS.

This clonotype was seen at least ten times. The genes are TRBV2 and TRBJ2-3; 10 positions match TRBD1. The junction had 7 bases not matched to a gene; V was cut back by 7 bases and J by 3 bases. Germline values: CDR1 SNHLY, CDR2 FYNNEI. The CDR3 loop spans 15 amino acids. The CDR3 DNA sequence: TGTGCCAGCAAAGAGACAGGGGGCACAACAGATACGCAGTATTTT. It is translated as CASKETGGTTDTQYF. Based on the CDR3 plus reference TRBV2 and TRBJ2-3, the full variable domain is EPEVTQTPSHQVTQMGQEVILRCVPISNHLYFYWYRQILGQKVEFLVSFYNNEISEKSEIFDDQFSVERPDGSNFTLKIRSTKLEDSAMYFCASKETGGTTDTQYFGPGTRLTVL.

This clonotype was counted at least ten times. The CDR3 region is CASSQDEFDSAQGQFF. The CDR3, as DNA: TGCGCCAGCAGCCAAGATGAATTCGATTCGGCCCAAGGGCAGTTCTTC. The chain joins TRBV4-3 to TRBJ2-1; D gene uncertain. The V end was cut by 0 bases, the J end by 12 bases, with 21 bases between. Looked up from germline, CDR1 is LGHNA and CDR2 is YSLEER. This CDR3 is built from 16 residues.

The J gene is TRBJ2-5, the V gene TRBV2; TRBD2 aligns across 8 bases. The CDR3 is 15 residues long. Per germline, CDR1 SNHLY and CDR2 FYNNEI. J gave up 5 bases and V 5 bases, and 10 bases lay outside the gene matches. The CDR3 DNA is TGTGCCAGCAGTACGGGACTAGTTTCTTGGGAGACCCAGTACTTC. Its protein product is CASSTGLVSWETQYF. The full variable domain, with the rest looked up from reference TRBV2 and TRBJ2-5, is EPEVTQTPSHQVTQMGQEVILRCVPISNHLYFYWYRQILGQKVEFLVSFYNNEISEKSEIFDDQFSVERPDGSNFTLKIRSTKLEDSAMYFCASSTGLVSWETQYFGPGTRLLVL.

The chain combines TRBV10-3 with TRBJ1-1; D not certain. V was shortened by 3 bases and J by 6 bases, with 11 bases between the two germline ends. The CDR3 runs to 13 residues. Germline V CDR1 and CDR2: ENHRY, SYGVKD. The CDR3 DNA reads TGTGCCATCAGTGAATTCGCTACCCCTGAAGCTTTCTTT. Its translation is CAISEFATPEAFF.

Ten or more counts support this clonotype. The rearrangement uses TRBV29-1 and TRBJ2-7; possible D gene TRBD1, 5 bases. Trimming removed 2 bases from V and 4 bases from J, with 12 bases in between. Germline CDR1 SQVTM, CDR2 ANQGSEA. This CDR3 has 13 residues. The CDR3 region is CSVEMGQGYEQYF. DNA for the CDR3: TGCAGCGTTGAAATGGGGCAGGGTTACGAGCAGTACTTC.

This clonotype was counted ten times or more. The chain carries TRBV6-5 and TRBJ2-6; no clear D. V lost 4 bases to trimming and J lost 0 bases, with 7 bases between them. Germline CDR1 reads MNHEY; CDR2 reads SVGAGI. The CDR3 length is 15 residues. The CDR3 loop reads CASSSRPSGANVLTF. The CDR3 DNA sequence: TGTGCCAGCAGTTCTAGGCCCTCTGGGGCCAACGTCCTGACTTTC.

This clonotype was seen repeatedly, ten times or more. The CDR3 DNA sequence: TGTGCCAGCAGTTTCGCCTCCGAGCAGTACTTC. It translates to CASSFASEQYF. The chain has TRBV5-6 and TRBJ2-7; D is uncertain. CDR3 length equals 11 residues. The ends were cut back, 5 bases at V and 6 bases at J, with 9 bases in the middle. The germline gives CDR1 SGHDT, CDR2 YYEEEE. The full variable domain, with the rest looked up from reference TRBV5-6 and TRBJ2-7, is DAGVTQSPTHLIKTRGQQVTLRCSPKSGHDTVSWYQQALGQGPQFIFQYYEEEERQRGNFPDRFSGHQFPNYSSELNVNALLLGDSALYLCASSFASEQYFGPGTRLTVT.